A single sample is the source of the 20 T cell receptor beta chains below, sequenced in a study of regulatory T cells in long-lasting Graves disease. The sample's time point: newly diagnosed GD, antithyroid drugs for less than 3 months. Researchers made the TCR library from RNA that was extracted from PBMCs. TCR beta libraries were built with iRepertoire HTBI primers and Arm-PCR of CDR3 regions. TCRdb re-analysed the multiplex PCR reads in MiXCR, keeping a single row per CDR3 protein. Of 450,000 to 500,000 distinct CDR3 sequences detected, roughly 16% appear once; the ten largest clones hold less than 15%. The sample was also reused in another study, on T cells in Graves' hyperthyroidism and ophthalmopathy.

This sample comprised peripheral blood mononuclear cells (PBMCs), obtained at new diagnosis, from a patient treated with antithyroid drugs. The source is a man aged 40-55 years with Graves disease.

The chain joins TRBV30 to TRBJ2-1; 7 bases fit TRBD2. V lost 3 bases to trimming and J lost 8 bases; unmatched junction nucleotides: 4. The CDR3 consists of 12 residues. CDR1 is GTSNPN, CDR2 SVGIG, per germline (reference sequence). The CDR3 sequence: CAWSRLADEQFF. The CDR3 region has the DNA TGTGCCTGGAGCCGACTAGCTGATGAGCAGTTCTTC.

This clonotype was recorded many times. V usage is TRBV28 and J usage is TRBJ2-5; no firm D call. The CDR3 consists of 14 residues. V was trimmed by 5 bases and J by 1 base, leaving 11 bases between them. CDR1 and CDR2 from the germline V gene are MDHEN and SYDVKM. The CDR3 sequence: CASSPGRFQETQYF. Here the CDR3 DNA reads TGTGCCAGCAGTCCCGGACGTTTCCAAGAGACCCAGTACTTC.

V is TRBV6-1 and J is TRBJ2-1; unclear D gene. The CDR3 sequence is 14 residues long. The ends were cut back, 7 bases at V and 0 bases at J, with 10 bases in the middle. Germline V CDR1 and CDR2: MNHNS, SASEGT. In DNA form, the CDR3 reads TGTGCCAGCATAGGGCTAAGCTCCTACAATGAGCAGTTCTTC. It codes for CASIGLSSYNEQFF.

This clonotype was found once. The CDR3 DNA reads as TGTGCCAGTAGTATAGAGGCGGGACTAAGATACGAGCAGTACTTC. Translation gives CASSIEAGLRYEQYF. This chain links TRBV19 with TRBJ2-7; TRBD2 agrees at 7 bases. The CDR3 contains 15 residues. The germline V gene encodes CDR1 LNHDA and CDR2 SQIVND (reference sequence). The V gene end was trimmed by 0 bases and the J gene end by 4 bases; junction bases not matched to a gene: 6.

This clonotype came up a few times. J is TRBJ1-4 and V is TRBV2, with TRBD1 matching over 11 bases. CDR3 length: 12 amino acids. In germline, CDR1 is SNHLY, CDR2 FYNNEI. V shed 8 bases, J shed 7 bases, and the junction held 0 bases outside the gene matches. CDR3: CASGTGGEKLFF. Here the CDR3 DNA reads TGTGCCAGCGGGACAGGGGGTGAAAAACTGTTTTTT.

This rearrangement joins TRBV4-1 to TRBJ1-5; D gene ambiguous. CDR1 and CDR2 (germline): MGHRA, YSYEKL. This CDR3 region has 16 residues. V lost 6 bases to trimming and J lost 2 bases, with 17 bases between them. The CDR3 loop reads CASRPMWGYGNQPQHF. In DNA form, the CDR3 reads TGCGCCAGCAGGCCTATGTGGGGATACGGCAATCAGCCCCAGCATTTT.

The CDR3 DNA follows: TGCGCCAGCAGCCGGGAACCGGGCTCCGGGGGAAACACCATATATTTT. It specifies CASSREPGSGGNTIYF. J is TRBJ1-3 and V is TRBV4-1; D gene uncertain. Trimming stripped 4 bases from V and 4 bases from J, with 17 bases between. CDR1 and CDR2 (germline): MGHRA, YSYEKL. The CDR3 is made up of 16 amino acids.

This clonotype was counted many times. This may stem from a read error, because a much larger clone lies one nucleotide away. This chain uses TRBV2 with TRBJ1-1; D perhaps matches TRBD1 (5 bases). The length of the CDR3 is 13 residues. Germline V lookup: CDR1 SNHLY, CDR2 FYNNEI. V was shortened by 4 bases and J by 0 bases, with 6 bases between the two germline ends. The CDR3 region has the DNA TGTGCCAGCAGTGGACAGCTGAACACTGAAGCTTTCTTT. Amino acids: CASSGQLNTEAFF.

This clonotype appeared a few times. The chain uses TRBV18 and TRBJ1-4; weak D call: TRBD1 (5 bases). The CDR3 is 16 amino acids. Trimming removed 1 base from V and 5 bases from J, with 14 bases in between. Germline V CDR1 and CDR2: KGHSH, LQKENI. The CDR3 is CASSPRPGTVNEKLFF. The CDR3 nucleotides are TGTGCCAGCTCACCACGGCCCGGGACGGTGAATGAAAAACTGTTTTTT.

The chain uses TRBV28 and TRBJ2-7; 8 positions agree with TRBD1. This CDR3 comprises 13 residues. V lost 3 bases, J lost 3 bases, and 1 base stayed unmatched. Germline CDR1 reads MDHEN; CDR2 reads SYDVKM. The CDR3 coding sequence is TGTGCCAGCAGTTTCGGGACAGGCTACGAGCAGTACTTC. Protein product: CASSFGTGYEQYF.

Ten or more counts support this clonotype. J is TRBJ2-5 and V is TRBV29-1; 13 positions match TRBD2. Germline CDR1 is SQVTM and CDR2 is ANQGSEA. The CDR3 spans 14 residues. J lost 5 bases, V lost 6 bases, and 6 bases had no gene match. CDR3 protein: CSVPLAGGGETQYF. CDR3 bases: TGCAGCGTCCCACTAGCGGGAGGGGGTGAGACCCAGTACTTC.

This clonotype was recorded many times. The V and J genes are TRBV12-3 or TRBV12-4 and TRBJ1-1; D perhaps matches TRBD1 (6 bases). V was pared by 5 bases and J by 5 bases, with 12 bases between. This CDR3 region has 13 residues. CDR3 in DNA: TGTGCCAGCAGTGCCTACAGGGCTACTGAAGCTTTCTTT. Translation: CASSAYRATEAFF.

This clonotype has at least ten counts. The chain is built from TRBV12-3 or TRBV12-4 and TRBJ2-7; tentative D call: TRBD1 (7 bases). The CDR3 runs to 15 residues. The V end lost 6 bases, the J end lost 5 bases, and 20 bases lay between the germline ends. The CDR3 loop is CASSSGGQGRHEQYF. CDR3 in DNA: TGTGCCAGCAGCTCAGGGGGGCAGGGAAGGCACGAGCAGTACTTC.

This clonotype appeared a few times. The chain recombines TRBV28 with TRBJ2-5; TRBD2 aligns across 13 bases. Germline CDR1 is MDHEN and CDR2 is SYDVKM. V lost 1 base and J lost 5; bases outside the gene matches: 10. This CDR3 has 18 amino acids. The CDR3 is CASSLSGLAGRWRETQYF. The CDR3 nucleotides read TGTGCCAGCAGTTTATCGGGACTAGCGGGAAGGTGGCGGGAGACCCAGTACTTC.

A remark on this clonotype: A much more abundant neighbour one base away suggests this may be a read error. V usage is TRBV6-2 or TRBV6-3 and J usage is TRBJ2-7, with D hard to call. Trimming took 0 bases from V and 4 from J, leaving 22 bases between them. Germline loops: CDR1 MNHEY, CDR2 SVGEGT. The CDR3 is 18 amino acids. The CDR3 region is CASSYSSPRGPSRYEQYF. CDR3 nucleotide sequence: TGTGCCAGCAGTTACTCTTCGCCCCGTGGCCCTAGTAGGTACGAGCAGTACTTC.

On this clonotype: A much larger clone lies a single base off, so this may be a read error. The genes are TRBV2 and TRBJ2-3; TRBD1 matches 7 bases. The J call may be mistaken, given a closer DNA end match to TRBJ2-5. The CDR3 totals 13 residues. Germline V gene lookup returns CDR1 SNHLY and CDR2 FYNNEI. CDR3 coding DNA: TGTGCCGGAGGCCGGGACAGCATAGAGACCCAGTACTTC. Amino acid sequence: CAGGRDSIETQYF.

This clonotype was seen ten or more times. The chain links TRBV6-1 to TRBJ2-1; 12 nucleotides match TRBD2. Trimming cost V 6 bases and J 14 bases; bases outside gene matches: 11. The CDR3 loop spans 14 amino acids. CDR1 is MNHNS and CDR2 is SASEGT in the germline V gene. The CDR3 is CASRTEPTSGSKFF. The CDR3 region has the DNA TGTGCCAGCAGGACGGAACCGACTAGCGGGAGTAAGTTCTTC.

The chain recombines TRBV27 with TRBJ2-2; no clear D gene. This CDR3 spans 14 amino acids. Deletions cut 4 bases from V and 2 bases from J, with 8 bases between. Germline assignment: CDR1 MNHEY and CDR2 SMNVEV (reference sequence). CDR3 DNA sequence: TGTGCCAGCAGTTCAGGAGATAACACCGGGGAGCTGTTTTTT. It encodes CASSSGDNTGELFF.

The chain couples TRBV24-1 to TRBJ2-2, with D tentatively TRBD2 (6 bases). The CDR3 has 13 amino acids. V was pared by 9 bases and J by 2 bases, with 9 bases between. Germline V gene data show CDR1 as KGHDR and CDR2 as SFDVKD. The CDR3 DNA sequence: TGTGCCACCCGGGACTCAAACACCGGGGAGCTGTTTTTT. It is translated as CATRDSNTGELFF.

In this sample, this clonotype turned up many times. The V and J genes are TRBV28 and TRBJ1-5; D is undetermined. V shed 5 bases and J shed 6 bases, with 8 bases lying between them. Germline values: CDR1 MDHEN, CDR2 SYDVKM. CDR3 length: 12 residues. Here the CDR3 reads CASSPSVQPQHF. In nucleotides, the CDR3 is TGTGCCAGCAGTCCCTCGGTTCAGCCCCAGCATTTT.